The entry that follows covers one TCR beta chain sequence. The antigen is unknown. The junction had 5 bases not matched to a gene; V was cut back by 5 bases and J by 10 bases. Looked up from germline, CDR1 is MGHDK and CDR2 is SYGVNS. The CDR3 runs to 12 residues. The data stem from a study of vaccination effects on CD4 cells after COVID-19. TCRdb keeps only in-frame clones here, not all; method: immunoSEQ multiplex PCR. This table holds 25,000 to 30,000 clones, under 85% found once. Antigen-specific CD4+ T cells expanded by the ViraFEST assay with viral peptide pools were then sequenced. Researchers isolated CD4+ T cells once 9 to 11 days of culture had elapsed. Two-dose vaccination with either BNT162b2 or mRNA-1273 was given to the participants. Every well got 2 million to 2.5 million PBMC, which were grown with about 9.6 IU/ml IL-2 and about 9.7 ug/ml peptides. Each culture had half its medium swapped for IL-2 medium on days 3 and 7.

Findings and caveats of the study: Clones induced by infection and by vaccine showed marked clonal contraction late after vaccination.

The chain uses TRBV25-1 and TRBJ2-7; 10 bases are a match to TRBD2. Sequences were derived from CD4+ T cells from PBMCs cultured with HCoV-OC43 spike peptides, sampled after COVID-19 vaccination. Subset given: HCoV-OC43 spike overlapping peptide pool stimulation. The clonotype comes from a human donor who received a COVID-19 vaccine. The CDR3 protein is CASSRTSGNQYF. DNA of the CDR3: TGTGCCAGCAGTAGGACTAGCGGTAACCAGTACTTC.